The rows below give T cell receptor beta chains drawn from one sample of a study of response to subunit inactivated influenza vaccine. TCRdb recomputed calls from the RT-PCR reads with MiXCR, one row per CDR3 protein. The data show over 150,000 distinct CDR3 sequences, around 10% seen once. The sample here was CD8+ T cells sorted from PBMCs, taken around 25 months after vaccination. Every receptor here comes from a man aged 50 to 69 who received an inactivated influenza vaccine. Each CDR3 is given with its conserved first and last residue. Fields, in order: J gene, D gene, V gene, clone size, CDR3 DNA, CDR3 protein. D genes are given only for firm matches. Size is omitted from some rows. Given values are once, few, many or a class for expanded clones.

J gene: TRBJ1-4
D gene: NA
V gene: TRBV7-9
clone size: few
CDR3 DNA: TGTGCCAGCAGCTTAGAGGCCAGCTCTAGAGAAAAACTGTTTTTT
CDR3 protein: CASSLEASSREKLFF

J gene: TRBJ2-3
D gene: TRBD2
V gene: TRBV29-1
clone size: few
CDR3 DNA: TGCAGCGTTATCGGGTCGGGAGCGGGAGGAACAGATACGCAGTATTTT
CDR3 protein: CSVIGSGAGGTDTQYF

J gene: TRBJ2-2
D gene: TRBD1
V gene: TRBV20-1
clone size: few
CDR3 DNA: TGCAGTGCTAGAGGACAGGGGAACACCGGGGAGCTGTTTTTT
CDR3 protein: CSARGQGNTGELFF

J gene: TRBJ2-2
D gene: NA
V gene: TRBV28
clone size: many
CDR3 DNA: TGTGCCAGCAGCCTGTCGGGGGCCGGCGGGGAGCTGTTTTTT
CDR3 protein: CASSLSGAGGELFF

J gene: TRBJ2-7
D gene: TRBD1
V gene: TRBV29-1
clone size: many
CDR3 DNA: TGCAGCGTTGAAGTGGACAGGTCCTACGAGCAGTACTTC
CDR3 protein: CSVEVDRSYEQYF

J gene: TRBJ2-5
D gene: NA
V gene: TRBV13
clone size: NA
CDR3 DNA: TGTGCCAGCAGCTTATTTTGGGGGGCTGGGGAGACCCAGTACTTC
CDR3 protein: CASSLFWGAGETQYF

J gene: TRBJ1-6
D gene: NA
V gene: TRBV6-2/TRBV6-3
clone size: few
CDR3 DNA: TGTGCCAGCAGTTACCGTTCACCCCTCCACTTT
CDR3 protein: CASSYRSPLHF

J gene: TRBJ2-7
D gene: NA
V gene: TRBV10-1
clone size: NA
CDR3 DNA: TGCGCCAGCAGCCCTACTTTGGACTACGAGCAGTACTTC
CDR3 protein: CASSPTLDYEQYF

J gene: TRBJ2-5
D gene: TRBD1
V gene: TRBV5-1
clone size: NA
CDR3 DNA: TGCGCCAGCAGCCACGGACAGGGTCGGGAGACCCAGTACTTC
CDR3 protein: CASSHGQGRETQYF

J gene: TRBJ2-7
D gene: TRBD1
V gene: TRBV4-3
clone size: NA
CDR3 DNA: TGCGCCAGCAGCCGCGGACAGGAAAGCTACTACGAGCAGTACTTC
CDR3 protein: CASSRGQESYYEQYF

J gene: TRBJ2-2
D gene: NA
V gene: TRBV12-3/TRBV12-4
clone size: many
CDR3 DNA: TGTGCCAGCAGTGATCGACAGGATTTAACCGGGGAGCTGTTTTTT
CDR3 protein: CASSDRQDLTGELFF

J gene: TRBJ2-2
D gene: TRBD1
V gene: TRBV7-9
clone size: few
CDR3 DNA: TGTGCCAGCAGCTTTAGGCAGACAGGGGGCATCGCCGGGGAGCTGTTTTTT
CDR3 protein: CASSFRQTGGIAGELFF

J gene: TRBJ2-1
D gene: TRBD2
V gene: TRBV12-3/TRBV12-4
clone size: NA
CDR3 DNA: TGTGCCAGCCACCCTAGCGGAAGCTCCTACAATGAGCAGTTCTTC
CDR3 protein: CASHPSGSSYNEQFF

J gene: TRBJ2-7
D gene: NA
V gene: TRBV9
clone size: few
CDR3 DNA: TGTGCCAGCAGCGTAAGCAGTGGGGGCTCCTACGAGCAGTACTTC
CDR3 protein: CASSVSSGGSYEQYF

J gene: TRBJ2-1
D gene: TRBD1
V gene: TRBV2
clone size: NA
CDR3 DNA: TGTGCCAGCAGTAACCGACAGGGGACCTACAATGAGCAGTTCTTC
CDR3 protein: CASSNRQGTYNEQFF

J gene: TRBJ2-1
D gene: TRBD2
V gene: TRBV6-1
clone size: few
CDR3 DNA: TGTGCCAGCAGTGAGGAGTCGGGACTAGCGTCCTATGAGCAGTTCTTC
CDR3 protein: CASSEESGLASYEQFF

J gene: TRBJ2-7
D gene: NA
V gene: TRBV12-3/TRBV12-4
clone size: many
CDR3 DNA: TGTGCCAGCACCTACGCGGCAGGTGGGCCCGATGAGCAGTACTTC
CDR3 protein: CASTYAAGGPDEQYF

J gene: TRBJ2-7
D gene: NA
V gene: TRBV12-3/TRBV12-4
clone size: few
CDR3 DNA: TGTGCCAGCACCCCGCAGGGAGGCTACGAGCAGTACTTC
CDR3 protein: CASTPQGGYEQYF

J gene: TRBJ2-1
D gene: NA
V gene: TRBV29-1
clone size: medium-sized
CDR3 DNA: TGCAGCGTTGAAGGACGAAAGGTAGGGGTTCGTGATGAGCAGTTCTTC
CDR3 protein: CSVEGRKVGVRDEQFF

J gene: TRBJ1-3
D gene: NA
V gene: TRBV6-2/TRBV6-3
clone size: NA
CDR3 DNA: TGTGCCAGCAGCTCCTGGGCGGACTCTGGAAACACCATATATTTT
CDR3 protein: CASSSWADSGNTIYF

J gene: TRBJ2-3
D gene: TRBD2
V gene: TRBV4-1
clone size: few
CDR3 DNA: TGCGCCAGCAGCCAAGAAACTAGCGGGGGGGCAATAACAGATACGCAGTATTTT
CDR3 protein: CASSQETSGGAITDTQYF

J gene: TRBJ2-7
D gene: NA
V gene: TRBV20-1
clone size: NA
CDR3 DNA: TGCAGTGCTGCCGACCGGAAGGTTGCCTACGAGCAGTACTTC
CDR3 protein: CSAADRKVAYEQYF

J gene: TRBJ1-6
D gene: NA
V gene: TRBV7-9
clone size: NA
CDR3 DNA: TGTGCCAGCAGCTTACGGAATTCACCCCTCCACTTT
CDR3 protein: CASSLRNSPLHF

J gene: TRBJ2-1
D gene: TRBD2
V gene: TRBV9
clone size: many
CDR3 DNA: TGTGCCAGCAGCGGCGGGACGGGGGGGGCTTACAATGAGCAGTTCTTC
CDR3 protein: CASSGGTGGAYNEQFF

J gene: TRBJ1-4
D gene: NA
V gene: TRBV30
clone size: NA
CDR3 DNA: TGTGCCTGGAGTGGCCTTTTCGGGGGCACTAATGAAAAACTGTTTTTT
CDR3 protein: CAWSGLFGGTNEKLFF

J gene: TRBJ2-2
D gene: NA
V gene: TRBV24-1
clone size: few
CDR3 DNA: TGTGCCACCAGTGAGGGCCGGGACACCGGGGAGCTGTTTTTT
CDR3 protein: CATSEGRDTGELFF

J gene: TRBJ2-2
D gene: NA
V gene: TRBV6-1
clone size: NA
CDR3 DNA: TGTGCCAGCAGGGGCACAGGGTTGAACACCGGGGAGCTGTTTTTT
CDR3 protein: CASRGTGLNTGELFF

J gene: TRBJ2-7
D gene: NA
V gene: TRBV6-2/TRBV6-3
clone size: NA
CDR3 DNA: TGTGCCAGCATGGGCCGGGAAAACTACGAGCAGTACTTC
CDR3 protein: CASMGRENYEQYF

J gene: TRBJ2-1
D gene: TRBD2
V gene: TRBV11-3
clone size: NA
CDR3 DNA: TGTGCCAGCAGCTCCTGGACTAGCGGGAGGCCTGAGCAGTTCTTC
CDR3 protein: CASSSWTSGRPEQFF

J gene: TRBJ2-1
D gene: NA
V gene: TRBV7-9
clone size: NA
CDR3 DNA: TGTGCCAGCAGCCCGGGACCCCTGAGAGAGCAGTTCTTC
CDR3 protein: CASSPGPLREQFF

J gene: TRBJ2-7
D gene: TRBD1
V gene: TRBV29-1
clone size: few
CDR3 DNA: TGCAGCGCCCGACAGGGGGGCGAGCAGTACTTC
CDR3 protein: CSARQGGEQYF

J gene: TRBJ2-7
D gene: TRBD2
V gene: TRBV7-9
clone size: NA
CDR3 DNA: TGTGCCAGCAGCTTATATTTAGGACTAGCGGTTTACGAGCAGTACTTC
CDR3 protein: CASSLYLGLAVYEQYF

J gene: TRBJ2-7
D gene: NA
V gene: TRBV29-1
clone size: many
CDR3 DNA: TGCAGCGTTGTGACGGATGGCTCCTACGAGCAGTACTTC
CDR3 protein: CSVVTDGSYEQYF

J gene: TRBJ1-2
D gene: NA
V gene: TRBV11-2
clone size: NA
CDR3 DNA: TGTGCCAGCAGCTTAGAAGTTTCGCGCGTTGGCTACACCTTC
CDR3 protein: CASSLEVSRVGYTF

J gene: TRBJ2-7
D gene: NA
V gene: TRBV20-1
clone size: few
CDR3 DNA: TGCAGTGCTAGGCCCAGGGGAGAGAACGAGCAGTACTTC
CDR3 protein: CSARPRGENEQYF

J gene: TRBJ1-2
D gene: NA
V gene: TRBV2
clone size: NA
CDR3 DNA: TGTGCCAGCTCCGGGCAGGTCAGGCATGGCTACACCTTC
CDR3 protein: CASSGQVRHGYTF

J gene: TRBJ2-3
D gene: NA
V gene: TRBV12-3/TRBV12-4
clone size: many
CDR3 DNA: TGTGCCAGCAGTTTAGCGGGGGGCGCAGATACGCAGTATTTT
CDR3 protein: CASSLAGGADTQYF

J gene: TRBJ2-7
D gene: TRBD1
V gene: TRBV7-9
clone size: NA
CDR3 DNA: TGTGCCAGCAAGGGACAGGGATCATCGGACGAGCAGTACTTC
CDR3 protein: CASKGQGSSDEQYF

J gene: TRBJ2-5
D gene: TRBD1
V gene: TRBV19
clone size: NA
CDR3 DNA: TGTGCCAGTAGTACTTCACCGGGACAGGGGCAAGAGACCCAGTACTTC
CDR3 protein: CASSTSPGQGQETQYF

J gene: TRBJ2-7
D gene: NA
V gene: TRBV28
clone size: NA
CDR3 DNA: TGTGCCAGCAGTTTCGTAAGGGGCTACGAGCAGTACTTC
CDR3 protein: CASSFVRGYEQYF

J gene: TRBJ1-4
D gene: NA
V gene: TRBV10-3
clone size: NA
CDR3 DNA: TGTGCCATCAGTGCTGGGGGGAGTGATGAAAAACTGTTTTTT
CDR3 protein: CAISAGGSDEKLFF

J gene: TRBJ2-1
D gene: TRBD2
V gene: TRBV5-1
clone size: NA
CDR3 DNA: TGCGCCAGCAGCTGGGGACTAGCGGGGGTCGTCTACAATGAGCAGTTCTTC
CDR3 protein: CASSWGLAGVVYNEQFF

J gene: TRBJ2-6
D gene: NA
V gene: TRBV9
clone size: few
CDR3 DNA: TGTGCCAGCAGCCCCGGCGGGGCCTTCTCTGGGGCCAACGTCCTGACTTTC
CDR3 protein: CASSPGGAFSGANVLTF

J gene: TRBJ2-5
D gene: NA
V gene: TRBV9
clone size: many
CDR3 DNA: TGTGCCAGCAGCGTAGATGCAGGCCAAGAGACCCAGTACTTC
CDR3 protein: CASSVDAGQETQYF

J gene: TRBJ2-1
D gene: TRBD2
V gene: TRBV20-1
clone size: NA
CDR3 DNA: TGCAGTGCTAGAGATTTATCTAGCGGGGGGGCGTGGAATGAGCAGTTCTTC
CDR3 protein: CSARDLSSGGAWNEQFF